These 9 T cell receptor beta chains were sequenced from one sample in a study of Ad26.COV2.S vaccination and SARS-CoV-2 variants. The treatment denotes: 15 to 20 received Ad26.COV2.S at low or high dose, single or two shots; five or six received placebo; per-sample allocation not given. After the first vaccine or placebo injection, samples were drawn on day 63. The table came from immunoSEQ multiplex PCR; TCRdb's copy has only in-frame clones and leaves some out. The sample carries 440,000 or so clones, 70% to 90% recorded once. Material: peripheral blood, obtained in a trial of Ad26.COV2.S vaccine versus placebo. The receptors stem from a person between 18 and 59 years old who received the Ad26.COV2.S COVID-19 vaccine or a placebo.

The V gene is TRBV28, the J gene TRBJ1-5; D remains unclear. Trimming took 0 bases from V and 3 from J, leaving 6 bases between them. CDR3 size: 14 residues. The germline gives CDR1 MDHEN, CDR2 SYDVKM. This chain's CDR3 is CASSLWQYNQPQHF. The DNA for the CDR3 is TGTGCCAGCAGTTTATGGCAGTACAATCAGCCCCAGCATTTT.

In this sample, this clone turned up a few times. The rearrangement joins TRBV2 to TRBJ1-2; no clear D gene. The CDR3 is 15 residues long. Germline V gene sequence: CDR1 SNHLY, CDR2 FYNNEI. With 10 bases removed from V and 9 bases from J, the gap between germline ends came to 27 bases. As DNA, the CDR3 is TGTGCCAACTCCGAGCTCTCAGGAACTCGGTCAAGCTACACCTTC. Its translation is CANSELSGTRSSYTF.

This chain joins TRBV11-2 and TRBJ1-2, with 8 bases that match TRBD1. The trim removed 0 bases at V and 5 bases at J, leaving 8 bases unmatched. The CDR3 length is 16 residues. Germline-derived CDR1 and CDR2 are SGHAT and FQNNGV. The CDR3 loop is CASSLDSGTGGYGYTF. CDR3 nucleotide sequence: TGTGCCAGCAGCTTAGATTCCGGTACAGGGGGGTATGGCTACACCTTC.

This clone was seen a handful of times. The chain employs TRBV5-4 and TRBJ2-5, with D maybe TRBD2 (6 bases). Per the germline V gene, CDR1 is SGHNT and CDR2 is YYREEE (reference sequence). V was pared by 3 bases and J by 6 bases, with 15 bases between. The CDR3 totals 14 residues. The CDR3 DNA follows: TGTGCCAGCAGCTCGAGCTTGGAGGGCAAGACCCAGTACTTC. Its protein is CASSSSLEGKTQYF.

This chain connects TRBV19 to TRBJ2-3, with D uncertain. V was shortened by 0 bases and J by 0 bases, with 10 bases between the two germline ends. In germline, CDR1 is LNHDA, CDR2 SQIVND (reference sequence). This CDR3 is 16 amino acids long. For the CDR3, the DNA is TGTGCCAGTAGTATAGATCAGGTCAGGAGCACAGATACGCAGTATTTT. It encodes CASSIDQVRSTDTQYF.

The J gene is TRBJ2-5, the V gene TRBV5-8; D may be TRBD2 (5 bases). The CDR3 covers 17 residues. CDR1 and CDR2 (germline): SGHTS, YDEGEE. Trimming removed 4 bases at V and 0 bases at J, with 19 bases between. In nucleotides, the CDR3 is TGTGCCAGCAGCCCCCGAGGGTGGTTACCCAACCAAGAGACCCAGTACTTC. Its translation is CASSPRGWLPNQETQYF.

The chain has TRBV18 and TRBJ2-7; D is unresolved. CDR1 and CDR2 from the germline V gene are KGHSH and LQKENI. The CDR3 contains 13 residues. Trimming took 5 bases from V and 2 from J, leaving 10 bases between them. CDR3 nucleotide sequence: TGTGCCAGCTCAAAAGGGATTACCTACGAGCAGTACTTC. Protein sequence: CASSKGITYEQYF.

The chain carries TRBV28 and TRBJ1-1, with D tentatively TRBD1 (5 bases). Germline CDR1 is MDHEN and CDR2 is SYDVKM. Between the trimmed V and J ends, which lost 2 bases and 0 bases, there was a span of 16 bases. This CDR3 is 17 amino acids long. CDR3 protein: CASSLGTTGLMNTEAFF. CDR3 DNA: TGTGCCAGCAGTTTAGGAACCACGGGACTGATGAACACTGAAGCTTTCTTT. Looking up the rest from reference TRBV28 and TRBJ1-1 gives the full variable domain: DVKVTQSSRYLVKRTGEKVFLECVQDMDHENMFWYRQDPGLGLRLIYFSYDVKMKEKGDIPEGYSVSREKKERFSLILESASTNQTSMYLCASSLGTTGLMNTEAFFGQGTRLTVV.

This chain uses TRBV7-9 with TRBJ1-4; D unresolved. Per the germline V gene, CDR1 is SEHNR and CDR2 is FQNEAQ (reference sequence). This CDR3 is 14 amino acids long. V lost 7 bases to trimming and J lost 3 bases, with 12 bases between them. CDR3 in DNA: TGTGCCAGCACCCCTATAGCGGCTAATGAAAAACTGTTTTTT. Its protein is CASTPIAANEKLFF.